This T cell receptor beta chain appears in the sequencing data of a study of molecular identifiers for immune sequencing clone quantification (dated by TCRdb to the late 2010s). Looking at the study overall: In a replicate experiment, RNA from roughly 21,000 or 96,000 naive CD8 T cells was split into five aliquots, four of which were sequenced. This methods study used CD8 T cells to benchmark TCR RNA copy counting and molecular-identifier clustering-based TCR repertoire sequencing (MIDCIRS). The investigation overall reported the following: The naive libraries included spiked-in Jurkat TCR RNA (10 copies' worth), and this RNA is not part of the donor repertoire. Identical TCR molecules sharing a barcode could cause highly expanded clone sizes to be underestimated. Without barcode sub-clustering, chimeric consensus sequences inflated TCR diversity; chimeras reached as high as 47%. A single cell's worth of spiked-in Jurkat TCR RNA was reported detectable even among one million naive CD8 T cells. Modeling gave about 3 recovered TCR RNA copies per cell versus around 9.9 by digital PCR, implying approximately 30% capture efficiency. Clones above 20 RNA copies held over 99% of molecules in CMV-specific effector cells but under 1% in naive cells.

This clonotype was detected only a few times. It has no known antigen specificity. One base away there is no much larger clone; base qualities are not given. The trim is 2 bases for V and 0 bases for J, with a gap of 8 bases between the germline ends. The germline V gene specifies SGHTA as CDR1 and FQGNSA as CDR2. Its CDR3 holds 15 amino acids, cysteine through phenylalanine. Solely the CDR3 DNA is kept, with 45 bases framed from the first base. Libraries of naive CD8 T cells were built from approximately 20,000 to 980,000 sorted cells, with 10%, 30% or 50% of the purified RNA used. Naive CD8 T cells, defined as CD8+CD4-CCR7+CD45RA+, were FACS-sorted into RLT Plus buffer on a BD FACSAria II. To test detection sensitivity, Jurkat RNA equal to over nine TCR copies was added to samples of about 19,000-1,100,000 naive CD8 T cells. Enrichment of CD8 T cells was done with RosetteSep CD8+ T Cell Enrichment Cocktail plus Ficoll-Paque, and ACK red cell lysis came afterward.

The library was produced with PCR. Sequencing used a NextSeq 500. Bulk TCR libraries were generated as previously described, with the TCR primers listed in Table S5 used. Purification of total RNA was performed with the Qiagen AllPrep DNA/RNA kit. Reads from multiple sequencing runs of the same library were pooled before analysis. Processing in the source paper ran as follows. Reads were retained only if the reads had an exact TCR constant sequence, and the retained reads were trimmed to 150 nt and grouped according to their 12-nt molecular barcodes. Reads in each barcode group were sub-clustered using a 15% Levenshtein threshold, and a quality-weighted consensus sequence was built for each RNA molecule. Non-functional sequences were discarded, and so were lower-count sequences lying one edit away from another sequence. Barcode sub-clusters with fewer than 20% of the maximum read count were removed, based on fitting two negative binomial distributions. TCRdb cleaned the public reads at Q25 with fastp, built clones with MiXCR and kept in-frame beta chains. Identical CDR3 protein sequences are pooled into one entry, listed with their most common genes and DNA. Clone size and V and J calls follow TCRdb, not the original study. Counted in this sample were roughly 630,000 distinct CDR3 sequences; less than 30% of them appeared once. The ten top clones hold 0.7% to 0.95% of the sample.

Sequencing input: naive CD8+ T cells from blood, with Jurkat cell RNA spiked in. What the cell subset or site label conveys for this sample: FACS-sorted CD8+CD4-CCR7+CD45RA+ naive T cells. The source of this sequence is a human donor in good health. Some libraries in this study had Jurkat cell RNA spiked in. The rearranged segments are TRBV7-2 and TRBJ1-3; the D segment cannot be called with confidence. The CDR3 loop reads CASSLLDISGNTIYF. The DNA reads TGTGCCAGCAGCTTACTAGACATCTCTGGAAACACCATATATTTT.